Listed below are T cell receptor beta chains from one sample, sequenced in a study of beta chain features in type 1 diabetes. Some clones are missing from TCRdb's copy, which holds only in-frame ones; the method was immunoSEQ multiplex PCR. The sample records 140,000 to 150,000 clones, about 13% being singletons. What was sequenced was central memory CD4+ T cells from blood. These receptors were obtained from a man between 18 and 29 years old with type 1 diabetes. Both conserved end residues are part of each CDR3. The D gene is left open where the match is weak. Expanded clones get a size class; other rows say once, few or many, or leave the size out.

clone size,D gene,J gene,V gene,CDR3 DNA,CDR3 protein
NA,NA,TRBJ1-1,TRBV5-6,TGTGCCAGCAGTCGTCCCGACAGGACGAACACTGAAGCTTTCTTT,CASSRPDRTNTEAFF
NA,NA,TRBJ2-5,TRBV27,TGTGCCAGCAGTTTATTGGCGGGCCAAGAGACCCAGTACTTC,CASSLLAGQETQYF
few,NA,TRBJ1-5,TRBV30,TGTGCCTGGACCCCCGGGACATACAATCAGCCCCAGCATTTT,CAWTPGTYNQPQHF
few,NA,TRBJ1-2,TRBV7-8,TGTGCCAGCAGTTCGATTGACGGCTATGGCTACACCTTC,CASSSIDGYGYTF
few,NA,TRBJ1-1,TRBV18,TGTGCCAGCTCACCCATCCAGAACACTGAAGCTTTCTTT,CASSPIQNTEAFF
NA,TRBD1,TRBJ1-2,TRBV6-5,TGTGCCAGCAGTCCCGGGACAGGGAACAACTATGGCTACACCTTC,CASSPGTGNNYGYTF
NA,NA,TRBJ2-2,TRBV2,TGTGCCAGCAGGGAGGACAGCAACACCGGGGAGCTGTTTTTT,CASREDSNTGELFF
NA,NA,TRBJ2-7,TRBV6-6,TGTGCCAGCACTCAACGGGACACGGCCTCCTACGAGCAGTACTTC,CASTQRDTASYEQYF
few,NA,TRBJ2-1,TRBV6-5,TGTGCCAGCAGTTACTCGATAGTACAGGGTCGAAATGAGCAGTTCTTC,CASSYSIVQGRNEQFF
few,NA,TRBJ1-4,TRBV5-4,TGTGCCAGCAGCTTACGGGATTACCCTATATCTAATGAAAAACTGTTTTTT,CASSLRDYPISNEKLFF
few,NA,TRBJ2-3,TRBV5-4,TGTGCCAGCAGCTTGGCCGCAGGAGGCACAGATACGCAGTATTTT,CASSLAAGGTDTQYF
NA,NA,TRBJ1-6,TRBV27,TGTGCCAGCTGGTTCAGTCAGAATTCACCCCTCCACTTT,CASWFSQNSPLHF
NA,NA,TRBJ1-1,TRBV10-2,TGCGCCAGCAGACCCGGGACTGCGAACACTGAAGCTTTCTTT,CASRPGTANTEAFF
NA,NA,TRBJ2-5,TRBV5-4,TGTGCCAGCAGCTCGGGGACCTCCAGCGAGACCCAGTACTTC,CASSSGTSSETQYF
few,NA,TRBJ1-1,TRBV6-5,TGTGCCAGCATCAACCGAGGACCGAACACTGAAGCTTTCTTT,CASINRGPNTEAFF
NA,NA,TRBJ2-7,TRBV7-3,TGTGCCAGCGCTTTGCCGGGGAGGGAGCAGTACTTC,CASALPGREQYF
NA,TRBD1,TRBJ1-5,TRBV6-1,TGTGCCAGCAGGGAGACAGGGGTCAATCAGCCCCAGCATTTT,CASRETGVNQPQHF
few,NA,TRBJ2-1,TRBV18,TGTGCCAGCTCACCGGCGGTGCCAGGAGGCTACAATGAGCAGTTCTTC,CASSPAVPGGYNEQFF
many,NA,TRBJ1-1,TRBV4-1,TGCGCCAGCAGGGGGGTTCTTCGGGGCACTGAAGCTTTCTTT,CASRGVLRGTEAFF
NA,TRBD2,TRBJ2-1,TRBV6-5,TGTGCCAGCACCTCGGGACTAGCGAGAGATGAGCAGTTCTTC,CASTSGLARDEQFF
few,NA,TRBJ1-1,TRBV10-3,TGTGCCATCAGTGTCGGCGGTTCTGAAGCTTTCTTT,CAISVGGSEAFF
few,NA,TRBJ2-3,TRBV7-2,TGTGCCAGCAGCGAATCCTGGAGCACAGATACGCAGTATTTT,CASSESWSTDTQYF
few,NA,TRBJ2-7,TRBV21-1,TGTGCCAGCAGCAAAGCTGCCCTAGCGTTCAGGGAGCAGTACTTC,CASSKAALAFREQYF
NA,TRBD1,TRBJ1-1,TRBV7-9,TGTGCCAGCAGCACCGGACAGGGTAGCACTGAAGCTTTCTTT,CASSTGQGSTEAFF
NA,TRBD1,TRBJ1-6,TRBV7-9,TGTGCCAGCAGCCCCCCGGACAGGGAGGGTTCACCCCTCCACTTT,CASSPPDREGSPLHF
few,NA,TRBJ2-5,TRBV27,TGTGCCAGCAGTTTAGCAGTGGAAGAGACCCAGTACTTC,CASSLAVEETQYF
few,NA,TRBJ2-3,TRBV2,TGTGCCAGTGCAATTGGAGGGGCCGCAGATACGCAGTATTTT,CASAIGGAADTQYF
NA,TRBD1,TRBJ2-2,TRBV19,TGTGCCAGTAGCGCCGCTGACAGGGCTCAATTTGACGGGGAGCTGTTTTTT,CASSAADRAQFDGELFF